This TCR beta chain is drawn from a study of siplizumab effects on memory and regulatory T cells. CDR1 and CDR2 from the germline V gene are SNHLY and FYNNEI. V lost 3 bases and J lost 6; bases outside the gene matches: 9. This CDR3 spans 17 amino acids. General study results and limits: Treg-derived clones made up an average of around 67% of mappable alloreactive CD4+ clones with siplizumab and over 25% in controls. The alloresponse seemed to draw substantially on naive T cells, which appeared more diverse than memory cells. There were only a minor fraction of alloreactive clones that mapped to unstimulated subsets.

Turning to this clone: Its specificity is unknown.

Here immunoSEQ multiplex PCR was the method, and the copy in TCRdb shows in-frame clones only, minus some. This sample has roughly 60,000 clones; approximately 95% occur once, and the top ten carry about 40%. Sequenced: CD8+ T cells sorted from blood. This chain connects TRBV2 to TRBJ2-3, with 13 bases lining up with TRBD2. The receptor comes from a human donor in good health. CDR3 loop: CASSDSGTSGIGDTQYF. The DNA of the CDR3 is TGTGCCAGCAGTGACAGCGGGACTAGCGGGATAGGGGATACGCAGTATTTT.